A single sample is the source of the 6 T cell receptor beta chains below, sequenced in a study of T-cell reconstitution after alpha-beta-depleted transplantation in children. TCRbeta library preparation incorporated unique molecular identifiers. TCRdb reanalysed the PCR reads using MiXCR and keeps one entry per CDR3 protein. The profile shows around 450,000 distinct CDR3 sequences, roughly 16% of them singletons. Material: PBMCs, mostly from graft donor cells, obtained 360 days after TCRalphabeta/CD19-depleted stem cell transplant. The origin of the receptors is a boy less than two years old who had a stem cell transplant for Wiskott-Aldrich syndrome, so the T cells may come from the graft donor.

This rearrangement joins TRBV27 to TRBJ2-7; tentative D call: TRBD1 (5 bases). With 2 bases removed from V and 3 bases from J, the gap between germline ends came to 11 bases. The CDR3 runs to 14 residues. The germline V gene encodes CDR1 MNHEY and CDR2 SMNVEV (reference sequence). CDR3 bases: TGTGCCAGCAGTTTAGTGGGGCACGGCTACGAGCAGTACTTC. Translation: CASSLVGHGYEQYF.

This chain links TRBV29-1 with TRBJ2-3; no clear D gene. This CDR3 contains 12 residues. Looked up from germline, CDR1 is SQVTM and CDR2 is ANQGSEA. V was cut by 8 bases and J by 0 bases, with 9 bases left in between. The CDR3 sequence: CSHGYSTDTQYF. The CDR3 DNA reads TGCAGCCACGGTTATAGCACAGATACGCAGTATTTT.

The rearrangement joins TRBV5-1 to TRBJ2-7, with 8 nucleotides matching TRBD1. Germline CDR1 and CDR2: SGHRS and YFSETQ. The CDR3 sequence is 18 residues long. The V gene end was trimmed by 0 bases and the J gene end by 1 base; junction bases not matched to a gene: 12. CDR3 residues: CASSLVFGGGQGSYEQYF. CDR3 DNA sequence: TGCGCCAGCAGCTTGGTGTTTGGAGGCGGACAGGGTTCCTACGAGCAGTACTTC.

This clonotype was detected only a few times. This sequence joins TRBV11-2 and TRBJ2-1; D remains ambiguous. This CDR3 is 15 amino acids long. V shed 1 base and J shed 1 base, with 8 bases lying between them. Looked up from germline, CDR1 is SGHAT and CDR2 is FQNNGV. CDR3 sequence reads: CASSLVSISYNEQFF. CDR3 in DNA: TGTGCCAGCAGCTTAGTAAGTATTTCCTACAATGAGCAGTTCTTC.

This rearrangement joins TRBV7-9 to TRBJ2-7; maybe TRBD2 (5 bases). There are 11 residues in the CDR3. The V end lost 8 bases, the J end lost 6 bases, and 11 bases lay between the germline ends. The germline V gene has CDR1 SEHNR and CDR2 FQNEAQ (reference sequence). The CDR3 bases are TGTGCCAGCTCGGGGTGGAGCGAGCAGTACTTC. Translation: CASSGWSEQYF.

The chain is built from TRBV13 and TRBJ2-1; 9 nucleotides match TRBD1. This CDR3 region has 15 residues. V shed 5 bases, J shed 5 bases, and the junction held 7 bases outside the gene matches. Germline CDR1 and CDR2: PRHDT and FYEKMQ (reference sequence). The CDR3 nucleotides read TGTGCCAGCAGCCTCCGAGGACAGGGGCACAATGAGCAGTTCTTC. It translates to CASSLRGQGHNEQFF. Drawing the rest from reference TRBV13 and TRBJ2-1, the complete variable domain is AAGVIQSPRHLIKEKRETATLKCYPIPRHDTVYWYQQGPGQDPQFLISFYEKMQSDKGSIPDRFSAQQFSDYHSELNMSSLELGDSALYFCASSLRGQGHNEQFFGPGTRLTVL.